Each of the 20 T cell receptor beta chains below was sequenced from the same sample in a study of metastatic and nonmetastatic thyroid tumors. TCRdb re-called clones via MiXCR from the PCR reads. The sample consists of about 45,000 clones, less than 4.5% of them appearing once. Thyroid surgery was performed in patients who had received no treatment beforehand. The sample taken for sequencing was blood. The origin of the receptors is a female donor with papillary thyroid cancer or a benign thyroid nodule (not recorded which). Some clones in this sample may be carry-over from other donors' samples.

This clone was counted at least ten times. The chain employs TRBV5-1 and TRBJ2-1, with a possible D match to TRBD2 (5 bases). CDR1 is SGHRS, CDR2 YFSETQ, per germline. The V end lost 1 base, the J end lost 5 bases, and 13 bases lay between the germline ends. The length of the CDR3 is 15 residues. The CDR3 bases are TGCGCCAGCAGCTTGTTTCAGCGGCGTGACAATGAGCAGTTCTTC. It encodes CASSLFQRRDNEQFF.

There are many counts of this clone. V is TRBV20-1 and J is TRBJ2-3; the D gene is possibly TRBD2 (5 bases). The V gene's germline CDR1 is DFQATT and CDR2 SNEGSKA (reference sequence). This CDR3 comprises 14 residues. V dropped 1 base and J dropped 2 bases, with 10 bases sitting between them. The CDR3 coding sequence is TGCAGTGCTAGAGTTACGGGATTCACAGATACGCAGTATTTT. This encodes CSARVTGFTDTQYF.

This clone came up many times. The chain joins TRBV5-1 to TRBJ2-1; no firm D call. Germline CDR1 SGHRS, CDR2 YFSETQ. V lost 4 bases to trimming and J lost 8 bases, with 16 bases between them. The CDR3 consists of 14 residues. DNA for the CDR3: TGCGCCAGCAGCGGTAGTATGAGTTCGGATGAGCAGTTCTTC. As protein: CASSGSMSSDEQFF.

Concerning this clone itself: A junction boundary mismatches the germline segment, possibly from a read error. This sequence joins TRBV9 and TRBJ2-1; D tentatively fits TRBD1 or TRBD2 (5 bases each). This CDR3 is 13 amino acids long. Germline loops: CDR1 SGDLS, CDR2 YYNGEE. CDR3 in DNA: TGTGCCAGCAGTGTAGTGGGGGAGTCTGAGCATTTCTTC. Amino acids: CASSVVGESEHFF.

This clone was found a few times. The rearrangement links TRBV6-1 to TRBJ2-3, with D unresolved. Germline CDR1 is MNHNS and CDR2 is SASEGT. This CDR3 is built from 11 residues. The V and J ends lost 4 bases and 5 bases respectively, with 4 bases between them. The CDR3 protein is CASSAGDTQYF. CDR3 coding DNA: TGTGCCAGCAGTGCTGGAGATACGCAGTATTTT.

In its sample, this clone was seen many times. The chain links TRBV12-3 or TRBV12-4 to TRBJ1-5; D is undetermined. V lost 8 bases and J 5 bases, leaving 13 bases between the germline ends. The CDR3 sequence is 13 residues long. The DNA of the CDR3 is TGTGCCAGCCAAGAAGCGGGTCATCAGCCCCAGCATTTT. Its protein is CASQEAGHQPQHF.

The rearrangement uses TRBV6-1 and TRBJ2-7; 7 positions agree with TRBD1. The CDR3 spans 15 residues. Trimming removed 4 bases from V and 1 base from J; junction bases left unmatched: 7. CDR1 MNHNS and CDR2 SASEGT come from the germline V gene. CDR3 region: CASSALQGRSYEQYF. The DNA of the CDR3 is TGTGCCAGCAGTGCGCTACAGGGGCGATCCTACGAGCAGTACTTC.

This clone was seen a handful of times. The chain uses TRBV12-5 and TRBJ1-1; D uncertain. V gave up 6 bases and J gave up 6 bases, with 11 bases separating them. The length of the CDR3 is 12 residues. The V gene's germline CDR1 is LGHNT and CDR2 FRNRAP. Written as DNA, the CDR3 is TGTGCTAGTGGCCCCTCGACATCTGAAGCTTTCTTT. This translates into CASGPSTSEAFF.

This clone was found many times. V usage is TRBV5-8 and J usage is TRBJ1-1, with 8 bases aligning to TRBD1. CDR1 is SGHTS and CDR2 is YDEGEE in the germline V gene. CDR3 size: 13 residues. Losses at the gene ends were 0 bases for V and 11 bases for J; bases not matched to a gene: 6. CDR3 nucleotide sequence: TGTGCCAGCAGCTTGGCAGGGGGCGCTTGGGCTTTCTTT. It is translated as CASSLAGGAWAFF.

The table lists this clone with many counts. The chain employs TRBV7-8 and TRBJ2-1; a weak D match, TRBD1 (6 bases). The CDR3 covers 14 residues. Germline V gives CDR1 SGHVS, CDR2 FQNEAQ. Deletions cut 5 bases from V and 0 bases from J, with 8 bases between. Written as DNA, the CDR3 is TGTGCCAGCAGCACGGACAGCTCCTACAATGAGCAGTTCTTC. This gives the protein CASSTDSSYNEQFF.

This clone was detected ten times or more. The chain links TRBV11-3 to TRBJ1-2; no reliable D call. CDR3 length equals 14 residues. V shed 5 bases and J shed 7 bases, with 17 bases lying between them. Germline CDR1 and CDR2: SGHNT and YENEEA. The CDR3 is CASSPASSFGGYTF. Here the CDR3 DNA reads TGTGCCAGCAGCCCAGCATCCTCCTTTGGTGGCTACACCTTC.

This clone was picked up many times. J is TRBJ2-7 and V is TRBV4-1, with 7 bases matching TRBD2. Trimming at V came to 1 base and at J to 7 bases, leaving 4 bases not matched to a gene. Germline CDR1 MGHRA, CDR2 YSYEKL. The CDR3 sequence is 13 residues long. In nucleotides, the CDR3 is TGCGCCAGCAGCCAAGTGAGCGGGGATGAGCAGTACTTC. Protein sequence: CASSQVSGDEQYF.

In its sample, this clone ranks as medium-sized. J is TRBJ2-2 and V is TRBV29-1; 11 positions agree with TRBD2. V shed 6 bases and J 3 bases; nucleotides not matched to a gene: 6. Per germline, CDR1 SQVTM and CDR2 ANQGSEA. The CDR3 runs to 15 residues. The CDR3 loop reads CSVKTGLADTGELFF. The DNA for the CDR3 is TGCAGCGTCAAAACGGGACTAGCGGACACCGGGGAGCTGTTTTTT.

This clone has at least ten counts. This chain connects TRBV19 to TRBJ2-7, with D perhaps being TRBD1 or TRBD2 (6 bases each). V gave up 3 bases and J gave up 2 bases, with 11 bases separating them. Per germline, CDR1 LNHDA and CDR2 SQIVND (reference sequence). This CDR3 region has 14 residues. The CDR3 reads CASSIGGGTYEQYF. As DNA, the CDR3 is TGTGCCAGTAGTATTGGAGGGGGGACCTACGAGCAGTACTTC.

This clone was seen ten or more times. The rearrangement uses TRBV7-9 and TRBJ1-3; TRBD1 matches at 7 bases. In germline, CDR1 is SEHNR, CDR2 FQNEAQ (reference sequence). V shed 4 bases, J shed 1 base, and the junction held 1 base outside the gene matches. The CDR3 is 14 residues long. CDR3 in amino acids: CASSSRGSGNTIYF. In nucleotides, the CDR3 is TGTGCCAGCAGCTCCAGGGGGTCTGGAAACACCATATATTTT.

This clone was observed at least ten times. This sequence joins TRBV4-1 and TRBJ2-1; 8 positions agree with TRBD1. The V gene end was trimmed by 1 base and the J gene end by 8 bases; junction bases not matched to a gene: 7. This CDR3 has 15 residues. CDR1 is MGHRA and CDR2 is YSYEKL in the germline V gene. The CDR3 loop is CASSQVATGEDEQFF. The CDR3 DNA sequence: TGCGCCAGCAGCCAAGTCGCGACAGGGGAAGATGAGCAGTTCTTC.

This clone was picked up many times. The CDR3 DNA is TGCAGTGCTAGAGCACTAGCGGGAGGGGAGTCAAGCACCTACGAGCAGTACTTC. Its protein product is CSARALAGGESSTYEQYF. This sequence joins TRBV20-1 and TRBJ2-7; 13 bases line up with TRBD2. V lost 1 base, J lost 2 bases, and 11 bases stayed unmatched. Germline V CDR1 and CDR2: DFQATT, SNEGSKA (reference sequence). There are 18 residues in the CDR3.

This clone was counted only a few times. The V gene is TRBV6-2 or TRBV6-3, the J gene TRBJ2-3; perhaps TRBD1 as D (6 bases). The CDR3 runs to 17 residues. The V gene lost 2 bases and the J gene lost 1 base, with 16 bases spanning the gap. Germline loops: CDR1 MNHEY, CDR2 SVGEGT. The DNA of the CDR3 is TGTGCCAGCAGTTACCATCGAACAGGGATTCGCACAGATACGCAGTATTTT. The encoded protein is CASSYHRTGIRTDTQYF.

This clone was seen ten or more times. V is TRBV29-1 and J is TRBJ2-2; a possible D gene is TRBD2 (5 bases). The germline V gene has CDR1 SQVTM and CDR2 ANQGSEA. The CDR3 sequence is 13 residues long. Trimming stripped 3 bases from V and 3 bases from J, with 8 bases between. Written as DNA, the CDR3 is TGCAGCGTTGATAGAGCGGACACCGGGGAGCTGTTTTTT. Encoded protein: CSVDRADTGELFF.

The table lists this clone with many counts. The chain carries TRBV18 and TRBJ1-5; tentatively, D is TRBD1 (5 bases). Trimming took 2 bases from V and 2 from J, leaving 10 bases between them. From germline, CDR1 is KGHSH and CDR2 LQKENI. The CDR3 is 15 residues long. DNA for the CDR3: TGTGCCAGCTCACCAAATATGGGGGGCAATCAGCCCCAGCATTTT. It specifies CASSPNMGGNQPQHF. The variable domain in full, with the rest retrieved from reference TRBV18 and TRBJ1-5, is NAGVMQNPRHLVRRRGQEARLRCSPMKGHSHVYWYRQLPEEGLKFMVYLQKENIIDESGMPKERFSAEFPKEGPSILRIQQVVRGDSAAYFCASSPNMGGNQPQHFGDGTRLSIL.